What follows are 19 T cell receptor beta chains derived from one specimen sequenced in a study of T cell repertoires in cytomegalovirus infection. In TCRdb, the reads were re-called with MiXCR into one record per CDR3 protein. The sample yields around 74,000 distinct CDR3 sequences, about 3.8% seen once. The sequenced sample was PBMCs. The receptors come from a human donor in good health (CMV status not recorded). Some clones in this sample may be carry-over from other donors' samples.

Many counts were recorded for this clonotype. V is TRBV28 and J is TRBJ1-2; D is perhaps TRBD1 (5 bases). The CDR3 sequence is 13 residues long. Germline loops: CDR1 MDHEN, CDR2 SYDVKM. V was trimmed by 3 bases and J by 5 bases, leaving 10 bases between them. The CDR3 nucleotides read TGTGCCAGCAGTTTGTGGGACGGGTATGGCTACACCTTC. Protein: CASSLWDGYGYTF.

In this sample, this clonotype turned up many times. The chain's CDR3 is CASSQRWATDTQYF. The CDR3 nucleotides read TGTGCCAGCAGCCAGAGGTGGGCAACAGATACGCAGTATTTT. The rearrangement uses TRBV7-2 and TRBJ2-3; D is uncertain. With 5 bases removed from V and 3 bases from J, the gap between germline ends came to 12 bases. The length of the CDR3 is 14 residues. The V gene's germline CDR1 is SGHTA and CDR2 FQGNSA.

The V gene is TRBV29-1, the J gene TRBJ1-3, with D maybe TRBD1 (5 bases). There are 15 residues in the CDR3. Per the germline V gene, CDR1 is SQVTM and CDR2 is ANQGSEA. V lost 0 bases and J 4 bases, leaving 13 bases between the germline ends. CDR3 loop: CSVEDRKTVGNTIYF. In DNA, the CDR3 is TGCAGCGTTGAAGATCGGAAGACAGTCGGAAACACCATATATTTT.

There are many counts of this clonotype. The chain joins TRBV20-1 to TRBJ1-1; 8 nucleotides match TRBD1. The CDR3 loop spans 13 amino acids. The germline V gene encodes CDR1 DFQATT and CDR2 SNEGSKA (reference sequence). J lost 3 bases, V lost 0 bases, and 0 bases had no gene match. Here the CDR3 DNA reads TGCAGTGCTAGAGAACAGGGGGACACTGAAGCTTTCTTT. As protein: CSAREQGDTEAFF.

In this sample, this clonotype turned up many times. The genes are TRBV7-6 and TRBJ2-1, with 8 bases lining up with TRBD2. CDR1 SGHVS and CDR2 FNYEAQ come from the germline V gene. CDR3 length equals 15 residues. Trimming cost V 5 bases and J 5 bases; bases outside gene matches: 8. The CDR3 sequence is CASSMGLVGHNEQFF. The CDR3 nucleotides are TGTGCCAGCAGCATGGGACTAGTCGGTCACAATGAGCAGTTCTTC. Full variable domain (missing parts from reference TRBV7-6 and TRBJ2-1): GAGVSQSPRYKVTKRGQDVALRCDPISGHVSLYWYRQALGQGPEFLTYFNYEAQQDKSGLPNDRFSAERPEGSISTLTIQRTEQRDSAMYRCASSMGLVGHNEQFFGPGTRLTVL.

This clonotype has a count of ten or more. The genes are TRBV5-6 and TRBJ1-4, with D uncertain. The CDR3 loop spans 14 amino acids. CDR1 is SGHDT, CDR2 YYEEEE, per germline. V was trimmed by 4 bases and J by 5 bases, leaving 12 bases between them. Written as DNA, the CDR3 is TGTGCCAGCAGCCGACCGATCAGCAATGAAAAACTGTTTTTT. Translating gives CASSRPISNEKLFF.

In this sample, this clonotype turned up many times. V gene TRBV5-6 combines with J gene TRBJ2-3, with D possibly being TRBD1 or TRBD2 (5 bases each). Looked up from germline, CDR1 is SGHDT and CDR2 is YYEEEE. The CDR3 has 15 residues. Trimming removed 1 base at V and 0 bases at J, with 9 bases between. The CDR3 loop is CASSLWGRSTDTQYF. CDR3 DNA: TGTGCCAGCAGCTTGTGGGGACGTAGCACAGATACGCAGTATTTT.

Ten or more counts support this clonotype. This chain connects TRBV7-2 to TRBJ1-1, with 8 bases lining up with TRBD1. Germline CDR1 reads SGHTA; CDR2 reads FQGNSA. The CDR3 has 15 residues. V lost 2 bases to trimming and J lost 1 base; unmatched junction nucleotides: 3. The DNA for the CDR3 is TGTGCCAGCAGCTTACCACAGGGGGAGAACACTGAAGCTTTCTTT. Protein product: CASSLPQGENTEAFF.

This clonotype has a count of ten or more. One end of the junction fails to match germline, which may point to a read error. This chain joins TRBV5-5 and TRBJ2-1; tentative D call: TRBD2 (6 bases). Germline CDR1 reads SGHKS; CDR2 reads YYEKEE (reference sequence). The length of the CDR3 is 16 residues. Here the CDR3 reads CVSSSPGRESYNEQFF. The CDR3 DNA reads TGTGTCAGCAGCTCACCAGGACGGGAGTCCTACAATGAGCAGTTCTTC.

In its sample, this clonotype was seen many times. The rearrangement joins TRBV19 to TRBJ1-1; D call uncertain. CDR3 length: 14 residues. Germline CDR1 LNHDA, CDR2 SQIVND (reference sequence). Trimming pared 2 bases from V and 1 base from J, leaving 8 bases between. CDR3 sequence: CASSISQANTEAFF. CDR3 coding DNA: TGTGCCAGTAGTATATCTCAGGCGAACACTGAAGCTTTCTTT. Based on the CDR3 plus reference TRBV19 and TRBJ1-1, the full variable domain is DGGITQSPKYLFRKEGQNVTLSCEQNLNHDAMYWYRQDPGQGLRLIYYSQIVNDFQKGDIAEGYSVSREKKESFPLTVTSAQKNPTAFYLCASSISQANTEAFFGQGTRLTVV.

This clonotype has ten or more counts. The V and J genes are TRBV20-1 and TRBJ2-7, with no clear D. The V end lost 5 bases, the J end lost 1 base, and 15 bases lay between the germline ends. CDR1 and CDR2 from the germline V gene are DFQATT and SNEGSKA (reference sequence). The CDR3 extends over 14 amino acids. The CDR3 reads CSARGIVRSYEQYF. CDR3 DNA sequence: TGCAGTGCTCGTGGGATAGTAAGGTCCTACGAGCAGTACTTC.

This clonotype has a count of ten or more. The genes are TRBV12-3 or TRBV12-4 and TRBJ2-1; 8 bases align to TRBD1. CDR3 size: 16 residues. J lost 4 bases, V lost 0 bases, and 5 bases had no gene match. CDR3 DNA: TGTGCCAGCAGTTTAGCACGGGACAGGTCATACAATGAGCAGTTCTTC. As protein: CASSLARDRSYNEQFF.

This clonotype was picked up many times. This chain joins TRBV27 and TRBJ1-1, with TRBD1 as a possible D gene (5 bases). The CDR3 is made up of 14 amino acids. The V gene lost 3 bases and the J gene lost 4 bases, with 12 bases spanning the gap. Per the germline V gene, CDR1 is MNHEY and CDR2 is SMNVEV (reference sequence). CDR3 sequence: CASSLARGGTEAFF. In DNA, the CDR3 is TGTGCCAGCAGTTTGGCCCGCGGGGGCACTGAAGCTTTCTTT.

In this sample, this clonotype turned up many times. This rearrangement joins TRBV6-1 to TRBJ1-4, with D unclear. CDR1 and CDR2 from the germline V gene are MNHNS and SASEGT. The CDR3 loop spans 20 amino acids. V was clipped by 3 bases and J by 7 bases, with 30 bases between them. The CDR3 DNA is TGTGCCAGCAGTGAGGTAGTCAAAACTCGGGTACTGACAACTGGTGAAAAACTGTTTTTT. This gives the protein CASSEVVKTRVLTTGEKLFF.

Many counts were recorded for this clonotype. This chain links TRBV7-2 with TRBJ2-1, with D perhaps TRBD1 or TRBD2 (5 bases each). The CDR3 has 12 residues. V gave up 5 bases and J gave up 12 bases, with 14 bases separating them. The germline V gene has CDR1 SGHTA and CDR2 FQGNSA. The CDR3 is CASSGTDRAQFF. The CDR3 bases are TGTGCCAGCAGCGGGACGGATAGGGCGCAGTTCTTC.

This clonotype was picked up many times. The chain recombines TRBV28 with TRBJ2-2; 7 bases align to TRBD2. Germline assignment: CDR1 MDHEN and CDR2 SYDVKM. V lost 7 bases, J lost 5 bases, and 10 bases stayed unmatched. This CDR3 is built from 15 residues. The CDR3 is CASISAGDQTGELFF. The CDR3 DNA follows: TGTGCCAGCATTTCGGCGGGGGATCAAACCGGGGAGCTGTTTTTT.

This clonotype showed up many times. The J gene is TRBJ2-7, the V gene TRBV10-3; 16 bases are a match to TRBD2. The V segment lost 4 bases and the J segment 3 bases; nucleotides outside the gene matches: 9. This CDR3 has 18 amino acids. Germline values: CDR1 ENHRY, CDR2 SYGVKD. For the CDR3, the DNA is TGTGCCATCAGTGGATCTCCGGGACTAGCGGGGGGGAACTACGAGCAGTACTTC. This gives the protein CAISGSPGLAGGNYEQYF.

This clonotype occurred many times. The V gene is TRBV7-9, the J gene TRBJ2-6; tentative D call: TRBD1 (5 bases). CDR1 is SEHNR, CDR2 FQNEAQ, per germline (reference sequence). This CDR3 region has 15 residues. V was clipped by 3 bases and J by 4 bases, with 10 bases between them. DNA for the CDR3: TGTGCCAGCAGCTTGACAGTAGCCGGGGCCAACGTCCTGACTTTC. Translated: CASSLTVAGANVLTF.

This clonotype was counted many times. The chain couples TRBV30 to TRBJ1-5; the D gene is possibly TRBD1 (5 bases). Germline CDR1 reads GTSNPN; CDR2 reads SVGIG (reference sequence). This CDR3 has 11 amino acids. V was shortened by 2 bases and J by 6 bases, with 5 bases between the two germline ends. Written as DNA, the CDR3 is TGTGCCTGGAGTAGGGGTCAGCCCCAGCATTTT. Residues: CAWSRGQPQHF.